This T cell receptor (beta chain) was sequenced during a study of blood T cell repertoires in COVID-19. For the study at large: Samples representing acute and convalescent COVID-19 were sourced from the United States, Italy and Spain. T cells, B-cell-depleted T cells, or PBMCs provided the cDNA or gDNA that served as material.

Sequencing used immunoSEQ multiplex PCR; TCRdb keeps in-frame clones, though not all of them. This table has approximately 230,000 clones, more than 65% appearing once. Germline V lookup: CDR1 GTSNPN, CDR2 SVGIG (reference sequence). This CDR3 comprises 13 residues. After removal of 3 bases from V and 4 bases from J, the junction contained 3 bases not matched to a gene. Material for sequencing was peripheral blood. The chain has TRBV30 and TRBJ1-5; 7 bases fit TRBD1. The sequence was collected from a woman aged 40 to 50 with active or convalescent COVID-19. CDR3 in amino acids: CAWSQQGNQPQHF. CDR3 nucleotide sequence: TGTGCCTGGAGCCAACAGGGGAATCAGCCCCAGCATTTT.